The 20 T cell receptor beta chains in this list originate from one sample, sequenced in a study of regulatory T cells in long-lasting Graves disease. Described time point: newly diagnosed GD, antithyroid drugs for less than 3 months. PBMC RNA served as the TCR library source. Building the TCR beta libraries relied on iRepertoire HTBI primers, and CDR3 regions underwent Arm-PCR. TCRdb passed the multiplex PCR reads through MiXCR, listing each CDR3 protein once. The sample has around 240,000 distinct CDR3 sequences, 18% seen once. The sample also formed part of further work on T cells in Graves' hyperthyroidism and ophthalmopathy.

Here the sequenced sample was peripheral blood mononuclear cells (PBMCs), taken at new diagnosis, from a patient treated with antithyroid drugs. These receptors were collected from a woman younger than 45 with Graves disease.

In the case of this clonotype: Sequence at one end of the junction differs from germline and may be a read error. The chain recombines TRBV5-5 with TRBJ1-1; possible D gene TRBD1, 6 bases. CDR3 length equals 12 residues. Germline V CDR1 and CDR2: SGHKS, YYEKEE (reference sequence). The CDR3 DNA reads TGCGCCAGCAATCAGGGGAACACTGAAGCTTCCTTT. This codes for CASNQGNTEASF.

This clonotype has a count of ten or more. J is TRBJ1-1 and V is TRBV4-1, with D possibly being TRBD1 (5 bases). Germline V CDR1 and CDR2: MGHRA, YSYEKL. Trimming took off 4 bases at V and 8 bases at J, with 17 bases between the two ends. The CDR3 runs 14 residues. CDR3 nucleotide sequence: TGCGCCAGCAGCCGTAGTAGTGGGGAGGGGGAAGCTTTCTTT. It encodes CASSRSSGEGEAFF.

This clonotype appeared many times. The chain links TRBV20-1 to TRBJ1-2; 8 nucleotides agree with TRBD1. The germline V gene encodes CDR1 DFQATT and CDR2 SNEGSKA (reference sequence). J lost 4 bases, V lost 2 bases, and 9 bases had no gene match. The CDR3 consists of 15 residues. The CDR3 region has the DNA TGCAGTGCTAGACAGGACAGGGCGAACCTCTATGGCTACACCTTC. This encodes CSARQDRANLYGYTF.

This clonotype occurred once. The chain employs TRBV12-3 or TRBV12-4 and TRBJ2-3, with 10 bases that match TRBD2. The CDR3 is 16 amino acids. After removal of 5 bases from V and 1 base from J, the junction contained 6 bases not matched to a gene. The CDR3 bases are TGTGCCAGCAGTGTATCTACTAGCGGGGGCACAGATACGCAGTATTTT. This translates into CASSVSTSGGTDTQYF.

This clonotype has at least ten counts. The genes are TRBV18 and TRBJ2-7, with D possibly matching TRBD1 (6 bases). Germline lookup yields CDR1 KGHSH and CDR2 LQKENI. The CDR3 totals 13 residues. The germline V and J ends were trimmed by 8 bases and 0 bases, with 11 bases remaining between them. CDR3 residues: CASKGQSSYEQYF. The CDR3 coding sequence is TGTGCCAGCAAGGGACAAAGCTCCTACGAGCAGTACTTC.

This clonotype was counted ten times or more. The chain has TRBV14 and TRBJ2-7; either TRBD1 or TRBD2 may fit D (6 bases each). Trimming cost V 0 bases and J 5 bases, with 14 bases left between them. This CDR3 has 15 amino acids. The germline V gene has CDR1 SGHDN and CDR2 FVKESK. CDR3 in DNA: TGTGCCAGCAGCCAAGATTGGGCAGGGGAGGACGAGCAGTACTTC. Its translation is CASSQDWAGEDEQYF.

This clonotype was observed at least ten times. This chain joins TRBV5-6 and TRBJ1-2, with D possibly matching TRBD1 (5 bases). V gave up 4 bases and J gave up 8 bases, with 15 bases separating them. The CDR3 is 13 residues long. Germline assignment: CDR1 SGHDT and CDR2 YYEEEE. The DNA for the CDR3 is TGTGCCAGCAGCCGTCGGGCAGGGTTCGGCTACACCTTC. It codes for CASSRRAGFGYTF.

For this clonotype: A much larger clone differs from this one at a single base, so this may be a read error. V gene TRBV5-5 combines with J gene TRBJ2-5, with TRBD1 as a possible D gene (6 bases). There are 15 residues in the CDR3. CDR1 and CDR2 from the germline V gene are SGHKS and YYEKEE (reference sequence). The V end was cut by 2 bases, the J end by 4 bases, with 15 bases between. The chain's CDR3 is CASSFLGATGETQYF. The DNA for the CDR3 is TGTGCCAGCAGCTTCCTGGGGGCAACGGGAGAGACCCAGTACTTC. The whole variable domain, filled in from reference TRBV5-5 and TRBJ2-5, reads DAGVTQSPTHLIKTRGQQVTLRCSPISGHKSVSWYQQVLGQGPQFIFQYYEKEERGRGNFPDRFSARQFPNYSSELNVNALLLGDSALYLCASSFLGATGETQYFGPGTRLLVL.

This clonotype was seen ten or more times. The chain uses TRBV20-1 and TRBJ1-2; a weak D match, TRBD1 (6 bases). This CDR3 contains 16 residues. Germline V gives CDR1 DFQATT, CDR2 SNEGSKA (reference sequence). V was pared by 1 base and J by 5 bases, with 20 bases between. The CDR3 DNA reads TGCAGTGCTAGAGCCCCTTCGTGGGACACGAGTTATGGCTACACCTTC. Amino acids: CSARAPSWDTSYGYTF.

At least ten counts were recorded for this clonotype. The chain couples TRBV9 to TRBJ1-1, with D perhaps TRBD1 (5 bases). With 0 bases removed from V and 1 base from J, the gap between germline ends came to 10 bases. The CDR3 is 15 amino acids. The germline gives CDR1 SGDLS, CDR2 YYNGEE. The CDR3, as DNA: TGTGCCAGCAGCGTAGATACAGGTACGAACACTGAAGCTTTCTTT. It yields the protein CASSVDTGTNTEAFF.

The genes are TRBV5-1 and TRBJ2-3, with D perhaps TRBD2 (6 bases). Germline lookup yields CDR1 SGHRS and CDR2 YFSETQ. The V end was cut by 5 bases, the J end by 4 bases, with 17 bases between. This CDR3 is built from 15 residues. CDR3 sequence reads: CASSYRGGGSDTQYF. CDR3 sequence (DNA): TGCGCCAGCAGTTACCGCGGTGGAGGGTCAGATACGCAGTATTTT.

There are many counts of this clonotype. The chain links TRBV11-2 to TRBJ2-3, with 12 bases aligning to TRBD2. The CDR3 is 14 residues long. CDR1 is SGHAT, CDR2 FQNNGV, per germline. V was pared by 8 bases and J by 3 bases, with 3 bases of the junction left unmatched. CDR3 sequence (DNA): TGTGCCAGCGGACTAGCGGGGCCAACAGATACGCAGTATTTT. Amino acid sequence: CASGLAGPTDTQYF. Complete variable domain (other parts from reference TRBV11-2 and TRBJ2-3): EAGVAQSPRYKIIEKRQSVAFWCNPISGHATLYWYQQILGQGPKLLIQFQNNGVVDDSQLPKDRFSAERLKGVDSTLKIQPAKLEDSAVYLCASGLAGPTDTQYFGPGTRLTVL.

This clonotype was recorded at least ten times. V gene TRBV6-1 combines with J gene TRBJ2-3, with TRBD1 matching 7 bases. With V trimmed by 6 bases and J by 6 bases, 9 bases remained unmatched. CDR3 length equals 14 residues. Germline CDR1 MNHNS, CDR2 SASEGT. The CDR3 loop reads CASRAQGLRDTQYF. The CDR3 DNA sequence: TGTGCCAGCAGAGCACAGGGGTTGAGGGATACGCAGTATTTT.

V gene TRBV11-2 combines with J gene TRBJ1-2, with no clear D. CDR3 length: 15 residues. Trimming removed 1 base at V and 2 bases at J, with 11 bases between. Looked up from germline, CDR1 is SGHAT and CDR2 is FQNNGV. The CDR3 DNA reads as TGTGCCAGCAGCTTAGGAGTTTGGTCAAACTATGGCTACACCTTC. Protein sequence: CASSLGVWSNYGYTF.

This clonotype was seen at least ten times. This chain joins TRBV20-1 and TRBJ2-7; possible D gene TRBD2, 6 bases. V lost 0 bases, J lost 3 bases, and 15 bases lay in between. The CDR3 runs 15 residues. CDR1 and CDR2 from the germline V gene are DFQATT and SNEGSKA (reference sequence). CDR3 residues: CSARDGGRSFYEQYF. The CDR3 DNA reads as TGCAGTGCTAGAGATGGAGGGAGGAGTTTCTACGAGCAGTACTTC.

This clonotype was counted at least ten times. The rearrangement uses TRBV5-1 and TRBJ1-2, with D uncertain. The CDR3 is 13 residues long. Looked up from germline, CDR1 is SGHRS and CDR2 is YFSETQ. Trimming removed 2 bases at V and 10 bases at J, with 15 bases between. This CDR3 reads CASSLGGVEAYTF. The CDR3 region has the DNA TGCGCCAGCAGCTTAGGCGGGGTAGAGGCCTACACCTTC.

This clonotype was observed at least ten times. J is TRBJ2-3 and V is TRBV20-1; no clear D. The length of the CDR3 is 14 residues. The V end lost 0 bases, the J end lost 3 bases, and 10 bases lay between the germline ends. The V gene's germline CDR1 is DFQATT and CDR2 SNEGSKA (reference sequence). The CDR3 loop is CSARDFGRTDTQYF. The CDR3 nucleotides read TGCAGTGCTAGAGACTTTGGTAGGACAGATACGCAGTATTTT.

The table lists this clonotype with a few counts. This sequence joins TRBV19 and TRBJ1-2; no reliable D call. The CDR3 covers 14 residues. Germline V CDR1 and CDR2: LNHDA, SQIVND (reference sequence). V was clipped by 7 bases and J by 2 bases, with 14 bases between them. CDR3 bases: TGTGCCAGTAAGAACCTTGGGCGGAACTATGGCTACACCTTC. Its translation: CASKNLGRNYGYTF.

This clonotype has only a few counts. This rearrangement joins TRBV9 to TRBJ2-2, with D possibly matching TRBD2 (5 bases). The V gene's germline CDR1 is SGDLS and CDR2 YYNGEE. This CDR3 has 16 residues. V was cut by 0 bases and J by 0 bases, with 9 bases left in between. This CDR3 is CASSVDPGTNTGELFF. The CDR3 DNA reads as TGTGCCAGCAGCGTAGATCCGGGGACGAACACCGGGGAGCTGTTTTTT.

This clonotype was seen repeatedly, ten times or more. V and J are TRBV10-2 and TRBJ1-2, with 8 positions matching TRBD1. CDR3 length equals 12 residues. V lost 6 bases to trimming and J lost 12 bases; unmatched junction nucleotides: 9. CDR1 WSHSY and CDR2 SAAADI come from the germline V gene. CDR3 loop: CASRDTGQENTF. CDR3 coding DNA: TGCGCCAGCAGGGATACGGGACAGGAGAACACCTTC.